The 25 T cell receptor beta chains below come from one sample, sequenced in a study of cytomegalovirus exposure and HLA in healthy donors. PCR involved 60 Vbeta and 13 Jbeta primers. Sequencing was performed with immunoSEQ multiplex PCR; in TCRdb, only in-frame clones are kept and a portion is missing. The repertoire includes roughly 20,000 clones, roughly 70% of them detected once, and roughly 3.7% sits in the top ten. The specimen was PBMCs. The receptors originated from a man between 18 and 35 years old in good health and CMV-seronegative.

The V and J genes are TRBV30 and TRBJ1-5, with D possibly TRBD1 on 5 matching bases. The CDR3 spans 14 residues. V shed 0 bases and J shed 2 bases, with 8 bases lying between them. CDR1 and CDR2 from the germline V gene are GTSNPN and SVGIG (reference sequence). DNA for the CDR3: TGTGCCTGGAGTGTACCGGGGGGCAATCAGCCCCAGCATTTT. This gives the protein CAWSVPGGNQPQHF.

This clone came up once. The V gene is TRBV6-1, the J gene TRBJ2-7; 9 bases match TRBD1. The CDR3 runs 15 residues. Germline V gene lookup returns CDR1 MNHNS and CDR2 SASEGT. Trimming removed 4 bases from V and 2 bases from J; junction bases left unmatched: 6. CDR3 sequence reads: CASSVFWDRAYEQYF. For the CDR3, the DNA is TGTGCCAGCAGTGTCTTTTGGGACAGGGCCTACGAGCAGTACTTC.

This chain links TRBV9 with TRBJ2-7, with 7 nucleotides matching TRBD2. From germline, CDR1 is SGDLS and CDR2 YYNGEE. This CDR3 has 15 residues. Trimming removed 0 bases from V and 7 bases from J; junction bases left unmatched: 10. CDR3 nucleotides: TGTGCCAGCAGCGTAGGCGGGGGAGGTACAGGAGAGCAGTACTTC. Its protein product is CASSVGGGGTGEQYF.

V is TRBV30 and J is TRBJ1-1, with TRBD1 matching over 9 bases. Trimming removed 1 base from V and 8 bases from J; junction bases left unmatched: 5. CDR1 is GTSNPN and CDR2 is SVGIG in the germline V gene (reference sequence). The CDR3 has 13 amino acids. The CDR3 loop reads CAWSEDRGKEAFF. DNA of the CDR3: TGTGCCTGGAGTGAGGACAGGGGAAAAGAAGCTTTCTTT.

The chain combines TRBV30 with TRBJ2-7, with D perhaps TRBD2 (6 bases). The CDR3 has 11 amino acids. Germline V gives CDR1 GTSNPN, CDR2 SVGIG (reference sequence). V lost 5 bases to trimming and J lost 7 bases, with 12 bases between them. The CDR3 is CAWGGVIEQYF. The CDR3 DNA is TGTGCCTGGGGAGGGGTGATTGAGCAGTACTTC.

The J gene is TRBJ1-4, the V gene TRBV13, with D unresolved. Trimming pared 5 bases from V and 8 bases from J, leaving 12 bases between. CDR1 and CDR2 from the germline V gene are PRHDT and FYEKMQ (reference sequence). The CDR3 is made up of 13 amino acids. The CDR3 spells CASSTRRAEKLFF. CDR3 bases: TGTGCCAGCAGCACAAGGCGGGCGGAAAAACTGTTTTTT.

The chain uses TRBV6-1 and TRBJ1-1; the match to TRBD1 covers 10 bases. With V trimmed by 7 bases and J by 3 bases, 5 bases remained unmatched. CDR1 is MNHNS, CDR2 SASEGT, per germline. The CDR3 runs 14 residues. CDR3: CASTDRGRDTEAFF. The CDR3 nucleotides are TGTGCCAGCACTGACAGGGGGCGGGACACTGAAGCTTTCTTT.

The table lists this clone with a count of one. This rearrangement joins TRBV29-1 to TRBJ2-7; possibly TRBD2 for D (7 bases). In germline, CDR1 is SQVTM, CDR2 ANQGSEA. The CDR3 sequence is 13 residues long. Between the trimmed V and J ends, which lost 6 bases and 7 bases, there was a span of 19 bases. The CDR3 DNA sequence: TGCAGCGTGGGAGGGGGAGTCCTGGGAGAGCAGTACTTC. Its protein is CSVGGGVLGEQYF.

The chain joins TRBV5-1 to TRBJ1-4, with TRBD1 matching over 9 bases. V was clipped by 2 bases and J by 3 bases; unmatched bases: 2. The CDR3 is 15 amino acids. Germline-derived CDR1 and CDR2 are SGHRS and YFSETQ. The CDR3 coding sequence is TGCGCCAGCAGCTTACAGGGGGCGGCTAATGAAAAACTGTTTTTT. Its translation is CASSLQGAANEKLFF. Full variable domain (outside the CDR3, taken from reference TRBV5-1 and TRBJ1-4): KAGVTQTPRYLIKTRGQQVTLSCSPISGHRSVSWYQQTPGQGLQFLFEYFSETQRNKGNFPGRFSGRQFSNSRSEMNVSTLELGDSALYLCASSLQGAANEKLFFGSGTQLSVL.

This clone has a handful of counts. V is TRBV25-1 and J is TRBJ2-1; 8 nucleotides line up with TRBD2. V dropped 7 bases and J dropped 5; count of bases not matched to a gene: 10. The CDR3 totals 15 residues. The germline CDR1 and CDR2 sequences are MGHDK and SYGVNS. The DNA for the CDR3 is TGTGCCAGCACCACCGGACGGGGGGGCCACAATGAGCAGTTCTTC. It is translated as CASTTGRGGHNEQFF.

The gene calls are TRBV29-1 and TRBJ2-1, with a weak D call TRBD2 (6 bases). Between the trimmed V and J ends, which lost 4 bases and 8 bases, there was a span of 9 bases. Germline V gene sequence: CDR1 SQVTM, CDR2 ANQGSEA. There are 11 residues in the CDR3. The CDR3 region is CSVGLGDEQFF. Here the CDR3 DNA reads TGCAGCGTTGGACTAGGGGATGAGCAGTTCTTC.

This clone was picked up a small number of times. The J gene is TRBJ1-1, the V gene TRBV2; D perhaps matches TRBD1 (5 bases). Trimming removed 3 bases at V and 4 bases at J, with 15 bases between. CDR1 is SNHLY and CDR2 is FYNNEI in the germline V gene. CDR3 length: 15 residues. CDR3 bases: TGTGCCAGCAGTGACGTGGCAGGACAACTCACTGAAGCTTTCTTT. Protein: CASSDVAGQLTEAFF.

V is TRBV25-1 and J is TRBJ1-3; 8 nucleotides match TRBD1. The CDR3 contains 13 residues. The V segment lost 3 bases and the J segment 8 bases; nucleotides outside the gene matches: 3. Germline CDR1 MGHDK, CDR2 SYGVNS. The CDR3 here is CASSDDRGYTIYF. The CDR3, as DNA: TGTGCCAGCAGTGACGACAGGGGTTACACCATATATTTT.

The chain combines TRBV5-1 with TRBJ2-5, with 13 bases matching TRBD2. The CDR3 runs 17 residues. V lost 6 bases to trimming and J lost 0 bases; unmatched junction nucleotides: 8. Germline V CDR1 and CDR2: SGHRS, YFSETQ. The CDR3 protein is CASTPGLAGSHQETQYF. CDR3 DNA sequence: TGCGCCAGCACACCGGGACTAGCGGGGAGTCACCAAGAGACCCAGTACTTC.

This clone came up once. The rearrangement joins TRBV29-1 to TRBJ1-2; TRBD1 agrees at 9 bases. The CDR3 is made up of 13 amino acids. Germline V gene data show CDR1 as SQVTM and CDR2 as ANQGSEA. The V and J ends lost 4 bases and 2 bases, in that order; junction bases with no gene match: 2. The CDR3 sequence: CSVGTGENYGYTF. In nucleotides, the CDR3 is TGCAGCGTTGGGACAGGGGAGAACTATGGCTACACCTTC.

As regards this clone: This same CDR3 is encoded by further DNA sequences in the sample. The chain joins TRBV18 to TRBJ2-5; 12 bases are a match to TRBD2. Trimming removed 3 bases from V and 2 bases from J; junction bases left unmatched: 1. Per germline, CDR1 KGHSH and CDR2 LQKENI. The CDR3 covers 15 residues. This CDR3 is CASSPTSGGQETQYF. The CDR3 DNA reads as TGTGCCAGCTCACCGACTAGCGGGGGTCAAGAGACCCAGTACTTC.

The chain recombines TRBV5-4 with TRBJ2-3, with 10 bases that match TRBD2. The junction had 6 bases not matched to a gene; V was cut back by 4 bases and J by 4 bases. CDR1 and CDR2 from the germline V gene are SGHNT and YYREEE (reference sequence). CDR3 size: 15 residues. The CDR3: CASSRSGRDADTQYF. Written as DNA, the CDR3 is TGTGCCAGCAGCCGGAGCGGGAGGGATGCAGATACGCAGTATTTT.

The rearrangement uses TRBV4-3 and TRBJ1-2; 8 bases are shared with TRBD1. Germline V gene data show CDR1 as LGHNA and CDR2 as YSLEER. This CDR3 is 16 amino acids long. Germline trimming cut 1 base from V and 0 bases from J; bases unmatched to any gene: 4. CDR3 in amino acids: CASSQVPQGANYGYTF. In DNA form, the CDR3 reads TGCGCCAGCAGCCAAGTCCCACAGGGGGCTAACTATGGCTACACCTTC.

The chain links TRBV30 to TRBJ1-5; D possibly corresponds to TRBD1 (6 bases). Germline CDR1 reads GTSNPN; CDR2 reads SVGIG (reference sequence). The V end lost 5 bases, the J end lost 5 bases, and 13 bases lay between the germline ends. CDR3 length equals 13 residues. The chain's CDR3 is CAWGGNRDQPQHF. The CDR3 coding sequence is TGTGCCTGGGGAGGAAACAGGGATCAGCCCCAGCATTTT.

Only a few counts were recorded for this clone. The gene calls are TRBV6-1 and TRBJ1-2; D is undetermined. CDR3 size: 11 residues. Germline CDR1 is MNHNS and CDR2 is SASEGT. Trimming stripped 10 bases from V and 4 bases from J, with 10 bases between. CDR3 protein: CATTDFYGYTF. CDR3 in DNA: TGTGCCACCACGGACTTCTATGGCTACACCTTC.

The V gene is TRBV30, the J gene TRBJ1-5; 8 bases agree with TRBD1. V was pared by 1 base and J by 7 bases, with 9 bases of the junction left unmatched. Germline CDR1 is GTSNPN and CDR2 is SVGIG (reference sequence). The CDR3 runs to 15 residues. This CDR3 is CAWSESGGVWQPQHF. Here the CDR3 DNA reads TGTGCCTGGAGTGAGTCAGGGGGCGTATGGCAGCCCCAGCATTTT.

Only one count was recorded for this clone. The V gene is TRBV6-5, the J gene TRBJ1-2, with D perhaps TRBD1 (6 bases). V lost 8 bases to trimming and J lost 2 bases, with 15 bases between them. This CDR3 contains 14 residues. Looked up from germline, CDR1 is MNHEY and CDR2 is SVGAGI. The DNA of the CDR3 is TGTGCCAGCTTTCGGCCTACAGGGAACTATGGCTACACCTTC. Amino acid sequence: CASFRPTGNYGYTF.

CDR3 sequence reads: CASSSLWTVYTF. Here the CDR3 DNA reads TGTGCCAGCAGCTCACTATGGACAGTCTACACCTTC. The chain is built from TRBV7-2 and TRBJ1-2; perhaps TRBD1 as D (6 bases). Trimming stripped 4 bases from V and 10 bases from J, with 13 bases between. The CDR3 is 12 amino acids. CDR1 is SGHTA, CDR2 FQGNSA, per germline.

V and J are TRBV6-1 and TRBJ2-1; D is possibly TRBD1 (6 bases). This CDR3 has 13 amino acids. Per the germline V gene, CDR1 is MNHNS and CDR2 is SASEGT. V was clipped by 2 bases and J by 9 bases, with 11 bases between them. CDR3 sequence reads: CASSELVGGEQFF. The CDR3 nucleotides read TGTGCCAGCAGTGAACTTGTAGGGGGTGAGCAGTTCTTC.

The rearrangement links TRBV6-6 to TRBJ1-6; D gene uncertain. Germline assignment: CDR1 MNHNY and CDR2 SVGAGI (reference sequence). Between the trimmed V and J ends, which lost 6 bases and 10 bases, there was a span of 10 bases. CDR3 length: 12 amino acids. The CDR3 loop reads CASRTGVSPLHF. The CDR3 DNA follows: TGTGCCAGCAGAACCGGGGTCTCACCCCTCCACTTT.